This is a list of T cell receptor beta chains from one sample in a study of blood T cell repertoires in COVID-19. Here immunoSEQ multiplex PCR was the method, and the copy in TCRdb shows in-frame clones only, minus some. The table shows around 76,000 clones, with around nine tenths occurring only once. The sequenced sample consisted of peripheral blood. Receptor source: a human donor in a cohort sampled during active COVID-19. The CDR3 runs from the conserved cysteine through the conserved F or W. The D gene is left open where the match is weak. Only some rows state a clone size, as once, few, many or a class for expanded clones.

clone_size: -
d_call: -
j_call: TRBJ2-7
v_call: TRBV5-1
cdr3_aa: CASSLGADSYEQYF
cdr3_nt: TGCGCCAGCAGCTTGGGGGCAGACTCCTACGAGCAGTACTTC

clone_size: -
d_call: TRBD1
j_call: TRBJ2-3
v_call: TRBV5-1
cdr3_aa: CASSLGDRGTDTQYF
cdr3_nt: TGCGCCAGCAGCTTGGGCGACAGGGGAACAGATACGCAGTATTTT

clone_size: -
d_call: TRBD1
j_call: TRBJ1-4
v_call: TRBV15
cdr3_aa: CATSTGQGDEKLFF
cdr3_nt: TGTGCCACCAGCACGGGACAGGGGGACGAAAAACTGTTTTTT

clone_size: -
d_call: -
j_call: TRBJ2-3
v_call: TRBV5-1
cdr3_aa: CASSLATRQSTDTQYF
cdr3_nt: TGCGCCAGCAGCTTGGCCACCAGACAGAGCACAGATACGCAGTATTTT

clone_size: few
d_call: TRBD1
j_call: TRBJ1-2
v_call: TRBV5-6
cdr3_aa: CASSLAGTDAYTF
cdr3_nt: TGTGCCAGCAGTCTAGCGGGGACAGATGCCTACACCTTC

clone_size: -
d_call: -
j_call: TRBJ1-1
v_call: TRBV6-2/TRBV6-3
cdr3_aa: CASIPTGGREAFF
cdr3_nt: TGTGCCAGCATCCCGACAGGCGGGCGAGAGGCTTTCTTT

clone_size: -
d_call: -
j_call: TRBJ2-3
v_call: TRBV9
cdr3_aa: CASSGTEGTQYF
cdr3_nt: TGTGCCAGCAGCGGGACTGAGGGAACGCAGTATTTT

clone_size: -
d_call: TRBD2
j_call: TRBJ2-2
v_call: TRBV7-2
cdr3_aa: CASRPLGLAGNTGELFF
cdr3_nt: TGTGCCAGCAGGCCACTCGGACTAGCGGGCAACACCGGGGAGCTGTTTTTT

clone_size: -
d_call: -
j_call: TRBJ2-5
v_call: TRBV9
cdr3_aa: CASSVEGGETQYF
cdr3_nt: TGTGCCAGCAGCGTAGAAGGGGGTGAGACCCAGTACTTC

clone_size: -
d_call: -
j_call: TRBJ1-1
v_call: TRBV12-5
cdr3_aa: CASGLAPSREAFF
cdr3_nt: TGTGCTAGTGGTTTGGCTCCGTCCAGGGAAGCTTTCTTT

clone_size: -
d_call: TRBD1
j_call: TRBJ1-2
v_call: TRBV3-1/TRBV3-2
cdr3_aa: CASSQTGQDYGYTF
cdr3_nt: TGTGCCAGCAGCCAAACAGGACAGGACTATGGCTACACCTTC

clone_size: -
d_call: -
j_call: TRBJ1-6
v_call: TRBV14
cdr3_aa: CASSQGKRGNNSPLHF
cdr3_nt: TGTGCCAGCAGCCAAGGGAAAAGGGGGAATAATTCACCCCTCCACTTT

clone_size: -
d_call: -
j_call: TRBJ1-2
v_call: TRBV7-2
cdr3_aa: CASSPQGMRYGYTF
cdr3_nt: TGTGCCAGCAGCCCTCAGGGGATGCGGTATGGCTACACCTTC

clone_size: -
d_call: -
j_call: TRBJ2-5
v_call: TRBV5-8
cdr3_aa: CASSLGQGGETQYF
cdr3_nt: TGTGCCAGCAGCTTGGGGCAGGGCGGAGAGACCCAGTACTTC

clone_size: -
d_call: -
j_call: TRBJ2-3
v_call: TRBV9
cdr3_aa: CASSDPGLTQYF
cdr3_nt: TGTGCCAGCAGCGACCCGGGACTTACGCAGTATTTT

clone_size: -
d_call: TRBD2
j_call: TRBJ2-5
v_call: TRBV27
cdr3_aa: CASSLSASGGAETQYF
cdr3_nt: TGTGCCAGCAGTTTATCGGCTAGCGGGGGGGCTGAGACCCAGTACTTC

clone_size: -
d_call: -
j_call: TRBJ2-2
v_call: TRBV5-8
cdr3_aa: CASRRGLTWAGELFF
cdr3_nt: TGTGCCAGCAGAAGGGGATTAACCTGGGCCGGGGAGCTGTTTTTT

clone_size: -
d_call: TRBD2
j_call: TRBJ2-1
v_call: TRBV2
cdr3_aa: CASSPSGGDEQFF
cdr3_nt: TGTGCCAGCAGCCCTAGCGGGGGCGATGAGCAGTTCTTC

clone_size: -
d_call: TRBD2
j_call: TRBJ2-1
v_call: TRBV10-3
cdr3_aa: CAIRGTSGVNNEQFF
cdr3_nt: TGTGCCATCAGAGGGACTAGCGGGGTTAACAATGAGCAGTTCTTC

clone_size: -
d_call: -
j_call: TRBJ1-2
v_call: TRBV18
cdr3_aa: CASSPRDYGYTF
cdr3_nt: TGTGCCAGCTCACCCCGAGACTATGGCTACACCTTC

clone_size: -
d_call: TRBD2
j_call: TRBJ2-1
v_call: TRBV11-2
cdr3_aa: CASSSLAENNEQFF
cdr3_nt: TGTGCCAGCAGCTCACTAGCGGAAAACAATGAGCAGTTCTTC

clone_size: -
d_call: TRBD1
j_call: TRBJ2-5
v_call: TRBV19
cdr3_aa: CASSPHTTGQGSKTQYF
cdr3_nt: TGTGCCAGTAGTCCTCACACCACGGGACAGGGATCCAAGACCCAGTACTTC

clone_size: -
d_call: TRBD1
j_call: TRBJ1-6
v_call: TRBV5-8
cdr3_aa: CASSFYPDRVNSPLHF
cdr3_nt: TGTGCCAGCAGCTTTTACCCGGACAGGGTTAATTCACCCCTCCACTTT

clone_size: -
d_call: TRBD1
j_call: TRBJ1-4
v_call: TRBV12-3/TRBV12-4
cdr3_aa: CASSLNPGQGPTF
cdr3_nt: TGTGCCAGCAGTCTCAATCCTGGACAGGGCCCTACGTTT

clone_size: -
d_call: -
j_call: TRBJ1-4
v_call: TRBV4-3
cdr3_aa: CASSSGTSLNEKLFF
cdr3_nt: TGCGCCAGCAGCAGTGGGACAAGCCTTAATGAAAAACTGTTTTTT

clone_size: -
d_call: TRBD1
j_call: TRBJ2-5
v_call: TRBV6-4
cdr3_aa: CASSRDRGETQYF
cdr3_nt: TGTGCCAGTTCACGGGACAGGGGGGAGACCCAGTACTTC

clone_size: -
d_call: TRBD1
j_call: TRBJ1-1
v_call: TRBV2
cdr3_aa: CASSEGQGAFTEAFF
cdr3_nt: TGTGCCAGCAGTGAGGGACAGGGGGCGTTCACTGAAGCTTTCTTT

clone_size: -
d_call: -
j_call: TRBJ2-6
v_call: TRBV6-5
cdr3_aa: CASMADSSGANVLTF
cdr3_nt: TGTGCCAGCATGGCGGACTCCTCTGGGGCCAACGTCCTGACTTTC

clone_size: -
d_call: -
j_call: TRBJ1-3
v_call: TRBV19
cdr3_aa: CASSIPLATGNTIYF
cdr3_nt: TGTGCCAGTAGTATTCCCCTCGCTACTGGAAACACCATATATTTT

clone_size: -
d_call: -
j_call: TRBJ2-7
v_call: TRBV19
cdr3_aa: CASSIGQIYEQYF
cdr3_nt: TGTGCCAGTAGTATTGGGCAGATCTACGAGCAGTACTTC

clone_size: -
d_call: -
j_call: TRBJ1-3
v_call: TRBV19
cdr3_aa: CASTMGRFSGNTIYF
cdr3_nt: TGTGCCAGTACCATGGGCAGGTTTTCTGGAAACACCATATATTTT

clone_size: -
d_call: -
j_call: TRBJ2-6
v_call: TRBV14
cdr3_aa: CASSPRGANVLTF
cdr3_nt: TGTGCCAGCAGCCCGAGGGGGGCCAACGTCCTGACTTTC

clone_size: once
d_call: TRBD2
j_call: TRBJ2-3
v_call: TRBV6-5
cdr3_aa: CASINGGAIYTQYF
cdr3_nt: TGTGCCAGCATCAACGGGGGGGCTATCTATACGCAGTATTTT

clone_size: few
d_call: TRBD1
j_call: TRBJ1-2
v_call: TRBV27
cdr3_aa: CASSQLTGLGGYTF
cdr3_nt: TGTGCCAGCAGTCAATTGACAGGGCTAGGGGGCTACACCTTC

clone_size: -
d_call: TRBD1
j_call: TRBJ1-5
v_call: TRBV19
cdr3_aa: CASTMTGLNQPQHF
cdr3_nt: TGTGCCAGTACCATGACAGGGTTGAATCAGCCCCAGCATTTT

clone_size: -
d_call: -
j_call: TRBJ1-4
v_call: TRBV12-3/TRBV12-4
cdr3_aa: CASSLLNEKLFF
cdr3_nt: TGTGCCAGCAGTTTATTAAATGAAAAACTGTTTTTT

clone_size: -
d_call: -
j_call: TRBJ2-1
v_call: TRBV6-1
cdr3_aa: CASSDRLIEQFF
cdr3_nt: TGTGCCAGCAGTGACAGACTGATTGAGCAGTTCTTC

clone_size: few
d_call: -
j_call: TRBJ1-6
v_call: TRBV3-1/TRBV3-2
cdr3_aa: CASSQGGGVRVNSPLHF
cdr3_nt: TGTGCCAGCAGCCAAGGAGGGGGGGTACGGGTAAATTCACCCCTCCACTTT

clone_size: -
d_call: -
j_call: TRBJ1-5
v_call: TRBV2
cdr3_aa: CASRVGGVQPQHF
cdr3_nt: TGTGCCAGCCGGGTGGGAGGGGTTCAGCCCCAGCATTTT

clone_size: -
d_call: TRBD1
j_call: TRBJ1-2
v_call: TRBV4-1
cdr3_aa: CASSHGQGAGGYTF
cdr3_nt: TGCGCCAGCAGCCATGGACAGGGGGCGGGTGGCTACACCTTC

clone_size: -
d_call: TRBD1
j_call: TRBJ1-6
v_call: TRBV20-1
cdr3_aa: CSASDTGENSPLHF
cdr3_nt: TGCAGTGCTAGTGATACAGGGGAAAATTCACCCCTCCACTTT

clone_size: -
d_call: -
j_call: TRBJ1-2
v_call: TRBV30
cdr3_aa: CASPKDSSNYGYTF
cdr3_nt: TGTGCCTCCCCAAAGGACAGTTCTAACTATGGCTACACCTTC

clone_size: -
d_call: -
j_call: TRBJ1-1
v_call: TRBV6-5
cdr3_aa: CASSYQEGGGTEAFF
cdr3_nt: TGTGCCAGCAGTTACCAGGAGGGGGGGGGCACTGAAGCTTTCTTT

clone_size: -
d_call: TRBD2
j_call: TRBJ2-1
v_call: TRBV5-6
cdr3_aa: CASSSSGGAFNNEQFF
cdr3_nt: TGTGCCAGCAGCTCTAGCGGGGGGGCTTTCAACAATGAGCAGTTCTTC

clone_size: -
d_call: TRBD2
j_call: TRBJ2-1
v_call: TRBV24-1
cdr3_aa: CATSDSGAGTIYNEQFF
cdr3_nt: TGTGCCACCAGTGATTCCGGCGCCGGGACTATCTACAATGAGCAGTTCTTC

clone_size: -
d_call: -
j_call: TRBJ2-3
v_call: TRBV24-1
cdr3_aa: CATSDVNTDTQYF
cdr3_nt: TGTGCCACCAGTGATGTAAACACAGATACGCAGTATTTT

clone_size: -
d_call: -
j_call: TRBJ2-5
v_call: TRBV3-1/TRBV3-2
cdr3_aa: CASSQVGGAQETQYF
cdr3_nt: TGTGCCAGCAGCCAAGTCGGGGGAGCCCAAGAGACCCAGTACTTC

clone_size: -
d_call: -
j_call: TRBJ2-2
v_call: TRBV5-5
cdr3_aa: CASSLEQGDTGELFF
cdr3_nt: TGTGCCAGCAGCTTGGAACAGGGCGACACCGGGGAGCTGTTTTTT

clone_size: once
d_call: TRBD1
j_call: TRBJ1-4
v_call: TRBV11-2
cdr3_aa: CASSLVQGDEKLFF
cdr3_nt: TGTGCCAGCAGCTTAGTTCAGGGGGATGAAAAACTGTTTTTT

clone_size: -
d_call: -
j_call: TRBJ2-7
v_call: TRBV30
cdr3_aa: CAWSVPGLGLYEQYF
cdr3_nt: TGTGCCTGGAGTGTACCAGGGCTGGGACTCTACGAGCAGTACTTC

clone_size: -
d_call: -
j_call: TRBJ2-2
v_call: TRBV11-2
cdr3_aa: CASSYLRSSNTGELFF
cdr3_nt: TGTGCCAGCAGCTACCTGCGTAGTTCGAACACCGGGGAGCTGTTTTTT

clone_size: -
d_call: TRBD1
j_call: TRBJ2-7
v_call: TRBV19
cdr3_aa: CASSISRGGHQSYEQYF
cdr3_nt: TGTGCCAGTAGTATTTCTCGAGGGGGCCACCAGTCCTACGAGCAGTACTTC

clone_size: -
d_call: TRBD1
j_call: TRBJ2-7
v_call: TRBV7-2
cdr3_aa: CASSLIGQGAGEQYF
cdr3_nt: TGTGCCAGCAGCTTAATTGGACAGGGGGCTGGTGAGCAGTACTTC